The following is a T cell receptor (beta chain) sequence with its context. The data belong to a study of neoadjuvant nivolumab and ipilimumab in lung cancer. Germline V gene sequence: CDR1 SGHRS, CDR2 YFSETQ. The germline V and J ends were trimmed by 5 bases and 1 base, with 10 bases remaining between them. The CDR3 has 14 amino acids. Repertoires were generated with immunoSEQ multiplex PCR, while TCRdb's copy carries only in-frame clones and drops some. Among under 50,000 clones listed, around 88% were seen once. The material was blood, obtained before neoadjuvant nivolumab, alone or with ipilimumab. The receptor's source is an adult with non-small cell lung cancer. Some clones in this sample may be carry-over from other donors' samples. This chain links TRBV5-1 with TRBJ1-5; D not certain. For the CDR3, the DNA is TGCGCCAGCAGGCAGGACCCAAGCAATCAGCCCCAGCATTTT. It codes for CASRQDPSNQPQHF.